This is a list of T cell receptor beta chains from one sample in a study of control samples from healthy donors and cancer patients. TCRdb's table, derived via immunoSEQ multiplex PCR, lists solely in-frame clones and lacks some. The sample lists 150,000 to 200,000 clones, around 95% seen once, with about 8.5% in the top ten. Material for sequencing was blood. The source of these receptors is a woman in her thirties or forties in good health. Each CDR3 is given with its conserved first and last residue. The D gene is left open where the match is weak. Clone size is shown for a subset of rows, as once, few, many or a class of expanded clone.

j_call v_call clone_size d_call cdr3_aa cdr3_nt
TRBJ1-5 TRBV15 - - CATSRVPSDSNQPQHF TGTGCCACCAGCAGAGTTCCCTCGGACAGCAATCAGCCCCAGCATTTT
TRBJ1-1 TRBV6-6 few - CASSNTRGEAFF TGTGCCAGCAGTAATACCCGGGGAGAAGCTTTCTTT
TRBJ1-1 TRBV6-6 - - CASSYRAVTMNTEAFF TGTGCCAGCAGTTACAGGGCAGTTACGATGAACACTGAAGCTTTCTTT
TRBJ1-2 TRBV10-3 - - CAISFQGDNYGYTF TGTGCCATCAGTTTCCAGGGTGACAACTATGGCTACACCTTC
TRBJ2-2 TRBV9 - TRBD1 CASSVDPDTRGTGELFF TGTGCCAGCAGCGTAGATCCGGACACCAGGGGGACCGGGGAGCTGTTTTTT
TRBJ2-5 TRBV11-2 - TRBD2 CASSLFASGGQETQYF TGTGCCAGCAGCTTATTTGCTAGCGGGGGCCAAGAGACCCAGTACTTC
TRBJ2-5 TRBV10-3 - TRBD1 CAISDSRTGQGETQYF TGTGCCATCAGTGACTCAAGGACAGGCCAGGGGGAGACCCAGTACTTC
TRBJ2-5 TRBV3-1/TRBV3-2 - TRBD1 CASSQGTGRQETQYF TGTGCCAGCAGCCAGGGGACAGGGCGACAAGAGACCCAGTACTTC
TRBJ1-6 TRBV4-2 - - CASSQDGVSPLHF TGTGCCAGCAGCCAAGATGGGGTATCACCCCTCCACTTT
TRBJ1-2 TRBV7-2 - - CASSPRQRGYTF TGTGCCAGCAGCCCTAGACAGCGGGGCTACACCTTC
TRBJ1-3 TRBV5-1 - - CASSLGGQSGNTIYF TGCGCCAGCAGCTTGGGTGGACAGTCTGGAAACACCATATATTTT
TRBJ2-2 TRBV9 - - CASSGPALHTGELFF TGTGCCAGCAGCGGGCCAGCGCTTCACACCGGGGAGCTGTTTTTT
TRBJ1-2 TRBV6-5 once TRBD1 CASSYQRGTANGYTF TGTGCCAGCAGTTACCAGAGAGGGACAGCGAACGGCTACACCTTC
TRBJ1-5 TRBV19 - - CASSIWGLQPQHF TGTGCCAGTAGTATATGGGGACTCCAGCCCCAGCATTTT
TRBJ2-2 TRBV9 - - CASSSRSGAPELFF TGTGCCAGCAGCTCAAGATCGGGGGCCCCGGAGCTGTTTTTT
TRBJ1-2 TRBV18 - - CASSPRRGSGGYTF TGTGCCAGCTCACCACGGAGGGGGAGCGGGGGCTACACCTTC
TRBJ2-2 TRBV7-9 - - CASSPPRTTGELFF TGTGCCAGCAGCCCCCCCCGGACTACCGGGGAGCTGTTTTTT
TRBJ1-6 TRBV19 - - CASSIGGPTHSPLHF TGTGCCAGTAGTATAGGGGGACCTACTCATTCACCCCTCCACTTT
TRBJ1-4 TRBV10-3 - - CAITATNEKLFF TGTGCCATCACTGCAACTAATGAAAAACTGTTTTTT
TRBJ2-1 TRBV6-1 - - CASSDGGGSYNEQFF TGTGCCAGCAGTGATGGGGGCGGCTCCTACAATGAGCAGTTCTTC
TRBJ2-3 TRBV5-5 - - CASILVPKGSTDTQYF TGTGCCAGCATCCTTGTCCCGAAGGGTAGCACAGATACGCAGTATTTT
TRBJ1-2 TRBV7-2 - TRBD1 CASSLGTGKGGYTF TGTGCCAGCAGCTTAGGGACAGGGAAGGGTGGCTACACCTTC
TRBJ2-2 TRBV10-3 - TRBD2 CAISLGLANTGELFF TGTGCCATCAGTCTCGGACTAGCGAACACCGGGGAGCTGTTTTTT
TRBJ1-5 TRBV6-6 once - CASSPPGGISNQPQHF TGTGCCAGCAGTCCCCCCGGCGGGATTAGCAATCAGCCCCAGCATTTT
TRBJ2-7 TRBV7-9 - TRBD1 CASSEGRDRNYEQYF TGTGCCAGCAGCGAAGGCCGGGACAGGAACTACGAGCAGTACTTC
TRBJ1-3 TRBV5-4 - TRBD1 CASSSYTGAGNTIYF TGTGCCAGCAGCTCATATACAGGGGCTGGAAACACCATATATTTT
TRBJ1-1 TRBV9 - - CASSVEGGNTEAFF TGTGCCAGCAGCGTAGAGGGCGGGAACACTGAAGCTTTCTTT
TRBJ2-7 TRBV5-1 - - CASSLHRVGAYEQYF TGCGCCAGCAGCTTGCACAGGGTGGGGGCCTACGAGCAGTACTTC
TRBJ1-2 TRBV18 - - CASSPLGEGSSGYTF TGTGCCAGCTCACCCCTGGGTGAGGGTAGCTCTGGCTACACCTTC
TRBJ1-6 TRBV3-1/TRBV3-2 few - CASSQDRGMGPYNSPLHF TGTGCCAGCAGCCAAGATAGGGGAATGGGCCCCTATAATTCACCCCTCCACTTT
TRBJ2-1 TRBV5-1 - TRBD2 CASSPMGLSGWGEQFF TGCGCCAGCAGCCCGATGGGACTATCAGGGTGGGGTGAGCAGTTCTTC
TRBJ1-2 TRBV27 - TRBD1 CASSFLTGSGYTF TGTGCCAGCAGTTTTTTGACAGGGTCGGGCTACACCTTC
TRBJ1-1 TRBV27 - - CASRNSYAEAFF TGTGCCAGCAGAAATAGTTACGCTGAAGCTTTCTTT
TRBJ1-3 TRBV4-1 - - CASSQGGRLASGNTIYF TGCGCCAGCAGCCAAGGGGGCAGACTTGCCTCTGGAAACACCATATATTTT
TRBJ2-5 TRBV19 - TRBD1 CASSNIQGNEETQYF TGTGCCAGTAGTAACATACAGGGGAATGAAGAGACCCAGTACTTC
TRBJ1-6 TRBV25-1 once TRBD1 CASSRGTGGNSPLHF TGTGCCAGCAGTCGCGGAACAGGGGGGAATTCACCCCTCCACTTT
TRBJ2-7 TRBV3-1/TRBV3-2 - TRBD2 CASSPAGTARVFSYEQYF TGTGCCAGCAGCCCAGCGGGGACGGCCCGGGTCTTCTCCTACGAGCAGTACTTC
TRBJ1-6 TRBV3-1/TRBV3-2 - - CASMGPRNSPLHF TGTGCCAGCATGGGCCCGAGGAATTCACCCCTCCACTTT
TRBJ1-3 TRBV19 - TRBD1 CASTPGTANTIYF TGTGCCAGCACCCCCGGGACAGCTAACACCATATATTTT
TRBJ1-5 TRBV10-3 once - CAISEGVEGNQPQHF TGTGCCATCAGTGAAGGAGTGGAGGGCAATCAGCCCCAGCATTTT
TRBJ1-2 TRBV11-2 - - CASSSRHSGQLYGYTF TGTGCCAGCAGCTCCCGTCACTCAGGCCAGCTCTATGGCTACACCTTC
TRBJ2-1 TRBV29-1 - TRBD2 CSVSRLADNEQFF TGCAGCGTTTCCCGACTAGCGGACAATGAGCAGTTCTTC
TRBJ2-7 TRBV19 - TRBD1 CASSVTGTGGYEQYF TGTGCCAGTAGTGTTACCGGGACAGGGGGCTACGAGCAGTACTTC
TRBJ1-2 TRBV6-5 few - CASTQGAYGYTF TGTGCCAGCACCCAGGGCGCCTATGGCTACACCTTC
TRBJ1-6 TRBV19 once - CASSITGPINSPLHF TGTGCCAGTAGTATCACAGGGCCTATTAATTCACCCCTCCACTTT
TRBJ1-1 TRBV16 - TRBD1 CASSPQTGNLNTEAFF TGTGCCAGCAGCCCTCAGACAGGGAACTTGAACACTGAAGCTTTCTTT
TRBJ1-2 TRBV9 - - CASRDQTASNYGYTF TGTGCCAGCAGGGATCAGACAGCATCTAACTATGGCTACACCTTC
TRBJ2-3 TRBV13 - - CASSLGRTDTQYF TGTGCCAGCAGCTTAGGACGGACAGATACGCAGTATTTT
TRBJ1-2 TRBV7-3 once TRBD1 CASSFGTGQGANYGYTF TGTGCCAGCAGCTTCGGAACGGGACAGGGGGCAAACTATGGCTACACCTTC
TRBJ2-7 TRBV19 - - CASRGAYEQYF TGTGCCAGCCGGGGAGCCTACGAGCAGTACTTC
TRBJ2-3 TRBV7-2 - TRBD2 CASSLFGGDTQYF TGTGCCAGCAGCTTATTCGGGGGGGATACGCAGTATTTT
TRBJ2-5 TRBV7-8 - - CASSLGSGQETQYF TGTGCCAGCAGCTTAGGAAGCGGCCAAGAGACCCAGTACTTC
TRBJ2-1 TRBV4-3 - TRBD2 CASSRDYPSSYNEQFF TGCGCCAGCAGCCGGGACTATCCGAGCTCCTACAATGAGCAGTTCTTC
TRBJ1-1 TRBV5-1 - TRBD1 CASSLEGQGEAFF TGCGCCAGCAGCTTGGAAGGACAGGGTGAAGCTTTCTTT
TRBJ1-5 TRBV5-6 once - CASSSRLGVSQPQHF TGTGCCAGCAGCTCTAGGTTGGGGGTGAGCCAGCCCCAGCATTTT
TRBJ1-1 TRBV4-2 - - CASSQARQNTEAFF TGTGCCAGCAGCCAAGCCCGACAGAACACTGAAGCTTTCTTT
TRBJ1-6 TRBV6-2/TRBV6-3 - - CASSYLRSNSPLHF TGTGCCAGCAGTTACTTGAGAAGCAATTCACCCCTCCACTTT
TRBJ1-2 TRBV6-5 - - CASSLPGTQLYGYTF TGTGCCAGCAGTCTACCCGGGACGCAACTCTATGGCTACACCTTC
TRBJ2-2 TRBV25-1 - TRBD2 CASSIAGATGELFF TGTGCCAGCAGTATAGCGGGAGCCACCGGGGAGCTGTTTTTT
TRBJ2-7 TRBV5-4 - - CASSLDPGRPEQYF TGTGCCAGCAGCTTAGATCCGGGACGCCCCGAGCAGTACTTC